The present entry profiles one T cell receptor (beta chain) with its context. The antigen is undetermined. The data stem from a study of cytomegalovirus exposure and HLA in healthy donors. General study findings and limits: Reports showed the classifier diagnosing cytomegalovirus status with high specificity and sensitivity. The investigators catalogued 150 or so TCR beta chains as cytomegalovirus-associated. An Asian-associated ancestry cluster reportedly showed fewer N-insertions than the approximately 690-donor mean in a later analysis. In most subjects, TCR beta sequences reportedly gave accurate predictions of HLA-A and HLA-B alleles.

Use of 60 Vbeta and 13 Jbeta primers characterized the PCR. Clones were sequenced by immunoSEQ multiplex PCR, and TCRdb holds only the in-frame ones, with some missing. The sample shows about 130,000 clones, around 80% of them seen only once. Trimming took 3 bases from V and 1 from J, leaving 8 bases between them. The CDR3 has 14 residues. CDR1 and CDR2 from the germline V gene are SGHRS and YFSETQ. What was sequenced was PBMCs. This chain connects TRBV5-1 to TRBJ1-3; D might be TRBD1 (5 bases). The sequence was obtained from a man younger than 40 in good health. CDR3: CASSWQGSGNTIYF. The CDR3 nucleotides read TGCGCCAGCAGCTGGCAGGGATCTGGAAACACCATATATTTT.